A single sample gave rise to the 14 T cell receptor beta chains below, sequenced in a study of T cells in Graves' hyperthyroidism and ophthalmopathy. The TCR beta CDR3 regions underwent amplification using RNA transcripts as the source. When the TCR CDR3 underwent first-round RT-PCR, the HTBI primer set was used. TCRdb recomputed calls from the multiplex PCR reads with MiXCR, one row per CDR3 protein. The data contain a few hundred thousand distinct CDR3 sequences, around 21% of them seen just once; the ten biggest clones take up less than 30%. Sequenced sample: blood. The receptors shown here come from a man between 18 and 29 years old with Graves' hyperthyroidism.

This clonotype was detected many times. This rearrangement joins TRBV28 to TRBJ2-2; D is uncertain. The CDR3 is 11 amino acids. With 6 bases removed from V and 7 bases from J, the gap between germline ends came to 6 bases. Germline CDR1 reads MDHEN; CDR2 reads SYDVKM. CDR3 bases: TGTGCCAGCAGCCCACACGGGGAGCTGTTTTTT. Translation: CASSPHGELFF.

In the case of this clonotype: A much larger clone sits a single nucleotide away, making a read error possible. The rearrangement links TRBV12-3 or TRBV12-4 to TRBJ1-1, with 8 nucleotides matching TRBD1. Losses at the gene ends were 11 bases for V and 7 bases for J; bases not matched to a gene: 6. This CDR3 comprises 11 residues. The CDR3 reads CASGQGVEAFF. Written as DNA, the CDR3 is TGTGCCTCTGGACAGGGCGTTGAAGCTTTCTTT.

This clonotype was picked up many times. V usage is TRBV10-2 and J usage is TRBJ2-7, with D unresolved. Trimming stripped 4 bases from V and 3 bases from J, with 10 bases between. The CDR3 spans 13 residues. From germline, CDR1 is WSHSY and CDR2 SAAADI. The CDR3 loop is CASSASTHYEQYF. CDR3 nucleotides: TGCGCCAGCAGTGCGTCCACCCACTACGAGCAGTACTTC.

The table lists this clonotype with many counts. The V gene is TRBV5-1, the J gene TRBJ1-1, with unresolved D. Trimming took 0 bases from V and 0 from J, leaving 9 bases between them. This CDR3 contains 15 residues. Germline V lookup: CDR1 SGHRS, CDR2 YFSETQ. DNA for the CDR3: TGCGCCAGCAGCTTGGAGGATGTTATGAACACTGAAGCTTTCTTT. Translated, it gives CASSLEDVMNTEAFF.

The chain carries TRBV20-1 and TRBJ1-2; D call uncertain. Germline assignment: CDR1 DFQATT and CDR2 SNEGSKA (reference sequence). Trimming cost V 2 bases and J 4 bases, with 8 bases left between them. The CDR3 is made up of 12 amino acids. DNA of the CDR3: TGCAGTGCTAGACCGGGTTTCTATGGCTACACCTTC. This encodes CSARPGFYGYTF.

This clonotype was seen many times. V usage is TRBV28 and J usage is TRBJ2-7, with 7 positions matching TRBD1. The CDR3 totals 15 residues. The J segment lost 3 bases and the V segment lost 5 bases, leaving 10 bases of the junction unmatched. The germline CDR1 and CDR2 sequences are MDHEN and SYDVKM. In nucleotides, the CDR3 is TGTGCCAGCAGTAAGGGGGACAGCCAGTACTACGAGCAGTACTTC. It translates to CASSKGDSQYYEQYF.

This clonotype was detected ten times or more. The chain carries TRBV2 and TRBJ2-5, with 7 bases aligning to TRBD1. The CDR3 spans 12 residues. Losses at the gene ends were 8 bases for V and 3 bases for J; bases not matched to a gene: 3. From germline, CDR1 is SNHLY and CDR2 FYNNEI. DNA for the CDR3: TGTGCCAGCCTCGGGACAGAAGAGACCCAGTACTTC. As protein: CASLGTEETQYF.

This clonotype was seen a single time. This may come from a read error, since a much larger clone is one base off. The J gene is TRBJ1-1, the V gene TRBV19; tentatively, D is TRBD1 (5 bases). Trimming pared 8 bases from V and 0 bases from J, leaving 10 bases between. Germline V gene sequence: CDR1 LNHDA, CDR2 SQIVND (reference sequence). CDR3 length: 13 amino acids. The CDR3 DNA sequence: TGTGCCAGTCAAAGGGGCATGAACACTGAAGCTTTCTTT. Protein sequence: CASQRGMNTEAFF.

Concerning this clonotype: This may be a read error, as it is one base from a much larger clone. CDR3 loop: CASSHTDYEQCF. The CDR3 DNA reads as TGTGCCAGCAGTCATACAGACTACGAGCAGTGCTTC. The chain carries TRBV12-3 or TRBV12-4 and TRBJ2-7, with a weak D call TRBD2 (5 bases). The CDR3 loop spans 12 amino acids.

Worth noting for this clonotype: A much larger clone lies one base from this, so it may be a read error. The V call is TRBV6-5, the J call TRBJ1-5, with unresolved D. The CDR3 loop spans 13 amino acids. The germline V gene has CDR1 MNHEY and CDR2 SVGAGI. Trimming took 0 bases from V and 6 from J, leaving 6 bases between them. The CDR3 is CASSYSRAQPQHF. The CDR3 DNA reads as TGTGCCAGCAGTTACTCGAGGGCTCAGCCCCAGCATTTT.

This clonotype was detected many times. CDR3 sequence: CASSASGHLNTEAFF. As DNA, the CDR3 is TGTGCCAGCAGCGCCTCGGGACATCTGAACACTGAAGCTTTCTTT. J is TRBJ1-1 and V is TRBV9, with D perhaps matching TRBD1 (6 bases). V lost 3 bases and J lost 0, with 12 bases in between. The CDR3 has 15 residues. Germline CDR1 is SGDLS and CDR2 is YYNGEE. Combining the CDR3 with reference TRBV9 and TRBJ1-1 gives the whole variable domain DSGVTQTPKHLITATGQRVTLRCSPRSGDLSVYWYQQSLDQGLQFLIQYYNGEERAKGNILERFSAQQFPDLHSELNLSSLELGDSALYFCASSASGHLNTEAFFGQGTRLTVV.

The table lists this clonotype with many counts. The rearrangement uses TRBV29-1 and TRBJ2-7; D remains unclear. The CDR3 has 13 residues. Looked up from germline, CDR1 is SQVTM and CDR2 is ANQGSEA. V was clipped by 5 bases and J by 2 bases, with 13 bases between them. This chain's CDR3 is CSVKTPSAYEQYF. CDR3 DNA: TGCAGCGTTAAGACTCCCTCGGCCTACGAGCAGTACTTC.

A remark on this clonotype: A much larger clone lies one base from this, so it may be a read error. V gene TRBV7-2 combines with J gene TRBJ1-3, with a tentative D call TRBD1 (6 bases). The CDR3 totals 15 residues. Germline assignment: CDR1 SGHTA and CDR2 FQGNSA. CDR3 DNA: TGTGCCAGCAGCTTAGGGGCGCAGGGGCGAAACACCATATGTTTT. Translated: CASSLGAQGRNTICF. Supplemented by reference TRBV7-2 and TRBJ1-3, the full variable domain reads GAGVSQSPSNKVTEKGKDVELRCDPISGHTALYWYRQSLGQGLEFLIYFQGNSAPDKSGLPSDRFSAERTGGSVSTLTIQRTQQEDSAVYLCASSLGAQGRNTICFGEGSWLTVV.

The chain links TRBV12-3 or TRBV12-4 to TRBJ2-7, with unresolved D. CDR3 length equals 12 residues. Trimming took off 7 bases at V and 7 bases at J, with 14 bases between the two ends. The CDR3 region is CASTSSMDEQYF. DNA for the CDR3: TGTGCCAGCACCTCCTCTATGGATGAGCAGTACTTC.